These 12 T cell receptor beta chains originate from one sample sequenced in a study of blood T cells in healthy people across ages. For the second PCR, which ran for about 6 to 12 cycles, a sample-barcoded 5' primer and a J-beta primer mix were used. Via MiXCR, TCRdb re-called the 5' RACE reads, giving one row per CDR3 protein. The data hold about 930,000 distinct CDR3 sequences, with roughly 28% observed a single time. Separately, the same data were catalogued under a study of T cells of mothers and their children.

Sequenced material: blood. These receptors originate from a middle-aged woman in good health.

The chain is built from TRBV9 and TRBJ2-4, with 11 bases that match TRBD2. J was trimmed by 13 bases and V by 7 bases; bases with no gene match: 25. This CDR3 has 18 amino acids. From germline, CDR1 is SGDLS and CDR2 YYNGEE. The CDR3 coding sequence is TGTGCCAGCTTCGGGCATACCCTAGCGGGGGGCCTTAACAATGCGCAGTACTTC. Amino acids: CASFGHTLAGGLNNAQYF. The full variable domain, rest sourced from reference TRBV9 and TRBJ2-4, is DSGVTQTPKHLITATGQRVTLRCSPRSGDLSVYWYQQSLDQGLQFLIQYYNGEERAKGNILERFSAQQFPDLHSELNLSSLELGDSALYFCASFGHTLAGGLNNAQYFGAGTRLSVL.

This clonotype was recorded many times. The rearrangement uses TRBV24-1 and TRBJ2-1; D is unresolved. Between the trimmed V and J ends, which lost 6 bases and 4 bases, there was a span of 12 bases. CDR1 is KGHDR, CDR2 SFDVKD, per germline. The CDR3 runs 14 residues. CDR3 nucleotides: TGTGCCACCAGTTCTCTGGGCAGATACAATGAGCAGTTCTTC. Its protein product is CATSSLGRYNEQFF.

This clonotype was counted many times. This chain joins TRBV12-3 or TRBV12-4 and TRBJ2-7; 7 bases match TRBD1. After removal of 4 bases from V and 2 bases from J, the junction contained 5 bases not matched to a gene. This CDR3 has 14 amino acids. The CDR3, as DNA: TGTGCCAGCAGTTACTACAGGGGCCCCTACGAGCAGTACTTC. Translated: CASSYYRGPYEQYF.

This clonotype was seen a handful of times. The chain carries TRBV18 and TRBJ1-3, with a tentative D call TRBD1 (5 bases). The V and J ends lost 6 bases and 0 bases respectively, with 15 bases between them. There are 16 residues in the CDR3. Germline values: CDR1 KGHSH, CDR2 LQKENI. The CDR3 sequence is CASSPHPGSSGNTIYF. CDR3 DNA sequence: TGTGCCAGCTCGCCCCACCCAGGGTCCTCTGGAAACACCATATATTTT.

Worth noting for this clonotype: A much larger clone differs by one base, so this may be a read error. The chain recombines TRBV20-1 with TRBJ2-1, with 8 bases that match TRBD1. The V gene end was trimmed by 4 bases and the J gene end by 14 bases; junction bases not matched to a gene: 7. CDR3 length: 11 residues. Germline CDR1 is DFQATT and CDR2 is SNEGSKA (reference sequence). The CDR3 region is CSATTPDREFF. The CDR3 coding sequence is TGCAGTGCTACAACCCCGGACAGGGAGTTCTTC.

This clonotype has ten or more counts. The genes are TRBV20-1 and TRBJ2-7; tentative D call: TRBD2 (7 bases). The CDR3 loop spans 13 amino acids. The ends were cut back, 3 bases at V and 5 bases at J, with 14 bases in the middle. The germline CDR1 and CDR2 sequences are DFQATT and SNEGSKA (reference sequence). The CDR3, as DNA: TGCAGTGCTAGGGGAGGGGGGGACCACGAGCAGTACTTC. Its protein is CSARGGGDHEQYF.

This sequence joins TRBV2 and TRBJ2-4, with D possibly being TRBD1 (5 bases). The assigned J gene may be wrong: the sequence end matches TRBJ2-5 better. The CDR3 is 13 amino acids. In germline, CDR1 is SNHLY, CDR2 FYNNEI. Written as DNA, the CDR3 is TGTGCCAGCTTTCGACAGACTCAAGAGACCCAGTACTTC. Translation: CASFRQTQETQYF.

This clonotype was detected a few times. The chain recombines TRBV5-5 with TRBJ2-1; D gene unclear. CDR1 and CDR2 (germline): SGHKS, YYEKEE (reference sequence). V dropped 8 bases and J dropped 0 bases, with 12 bases sitting between them. This CDR3 is 14 amino acids long. CDR3 loop: CASFDTSSYNEQFF. The CDR3 nucleotides are TGTGCCAGTTTCGACACAAGCTCCTACAATGAGCAGTTCTTC.

Note on this clonotype: This clone may be a read error of a much larger clone one base away. The rearrangement joins TRBV20-1 to TRBJ2-3; D remains unclear. The CDR3 length is 12 residues. Looked up from germline, CDR1 is DFQATT and CDR2 is SNEGSKA (reference sequence). Trimming cost V 0 bases and J 4 bases, with 5 bases left between them. The CDR3 protein is CSARDVADTQYF. In DNA, the CDR3 is TGCAGTGCTAGAGATGTGGCAGATACGCAGTATTTT.

This clonotype was seen at least ten times. This sequence joins TRBV5-1 and TRBJ2-5, with D possibly TRBD1 on 6 matching bases. The end of the DNA is better explained by TRBJ2-7, so the J call may be wrong. CDR1 and CDR2 (germline): SGHRS, YFSETQ. This CDR3 comprises 13 residues. The CDR3 protein is CASRSGDQGEQYF. The CDR3 nucleotides read TGCGCCAGCAGATCAGGGGACCAGGGCGAGCAGTACTTC.

Many counts were recorded for this clonotype. V is TRBV6-2 or TRBV6-3 and J is TRBJ2-7, with 10 nucleotides matching TRBD1. J was trimmed by 4 bases and V by 10 bases; bases with no gene match: 16. CDR3 size: 16 residues. CDR1 MNHEY and CDR2 SVGEGT come from the germline V gene. This chain's CDR3 is CATGALPGQGRYEQYF. The CDR3 region has the DNA TGTGCCACCGGAGCACTACCGGGACAGGGGAGATACGAGCAGTACTTC.

The rearrangement uses TRBV7-2 and TRBJ2-7; D is undetermined. Germline-derived CDR1 and CDR2 are SGHTA and FQGNSA. The CDR3 extends over 13 amino acids. Trimming pared 3 bases from V and 6 bases from J, leaving 12 bases between. CDR3 in DNA: TGTGCCAGCAGCTTTCCGGGTATCGGCGAGCAGTACTTC. This codes for CASSFPGIGEQYF.